This T cell receptor (beta chain) is drawn from a study of human T cells and chemical hapten exposure (TCRdb year 2021). About the study as a whole: For sensitization, 2% DPC in acetone was applied to a 2 cm by 2 cm area of upper inner arm skin. Throughout the approximately 25-week study period, patients were also given weekly therapeutic DPC doses on the scalp. Patch testing was done on the upper back using Finn chambers containing 0.01% DPC, and results were scored after 6 days according to International Contact Dermatitis Research Group standards. The patient cohort, mostly female, included alopecia areata with under or over 50% scalp involvement, alopecia totalis and alopecia universalis. In alopecia patients, the study followed how the peripheral blood TCR repertoire changed in vivo over primary and secondary sensitization to diphenylcyclopropenone (DPC), a hapten. Libraries were pooled for sequencing, and variation in per-sample TCR yields was attributed mainly to small differences in library volumes within the pool. Blood samples were taken from patients before sensitization (week 0) and at 2, 6 and about 24 weeks after DPC sensitization. Roughly 30 alopecia patients provided blood for TCR sequencing at one to four time points (pre-sensitization, 2, 6 and 24 weeks).

This sample's time point label indicates: patch test 1, 2 weeks after DPC sensitization. The label giving this sample's treatment or condition can be read as: therapeutic diphenylcyclopropenone sensitization with weekly scalp DPC. At every patch-test visit, the blood draw took place before the patch test was put on. Patients were considered eligible if aged 18 to 70, diagnosed with alopecia and deemed suitable for DPC therapy, and patients were excluded if pregnant. Total RNA was isolated from unfractionated whole blood collected in Tempus Blood RNA tubes. Study-level results and caveats: The number of TCRs above 1 in 1000 frequency did not change with DPC sensitization; there was no evidence of global repertoire structure alterations. After repeated subsampling, the strength of the expansion versus patch-test correlation and the threshold at which it became significant changed. Patch test score was positively correlated with the number of PT1 expanded TCRs, with significance at thresholds 8, 16 and 32 but not at 4. All patients had alopecia, a presumed autoimmune disease, so their immune response might differ from that of healthy individuals. Significantly more large CDR3 similarity clusters were formed by expanded TCRs than by pre-sensitization or healthy control sets, consistent with antigen-driven responses.

The CDR3, from cysteine to phenylalanine, totals 18 residues. Of the read, only the CDR3 DNA is kept; its 54 bases are in frame from base 1. Sequences MNHEY (CDR1) and SVGAGI (CDR2) are obtained from the germline V gene. Germline trimming: 7 bases from V, 4 bases from J; junction bases outside gene matches: 18. The library was made by RACE. Sequenced on a NextSeq 500. During library preparation, unique molecular identifiers were attached to individual cDNA molecules so that TCRs could be counted quantitatively and reproducibly. Each blood RNA sample was used to sequence both TCR alpha and TCR beta chains. The authors' analysis ran thus. A median of about 87,000 TCRs per sample was observed, with a range of about 20,000 to 750,000. The Decombinator software suite was used to annotate the V, J and CDR3 of the TCR reads. For the PS versus PT1 abundance plots, all samples were subsampled to the same number of TCRs (28,000). TCRs were defined as expanded if absent before sensitization and observed at least eight times at the 2-week time point. Through fastp at Q25 and MiXCR, TCRdb rebuilt clones from the public reads, retaining in-frame beta chains. Duplicate CDR3 protein sequences are folded into a single record with the most common DNA and genes. What appears here as the V and J calls and clone size reflects TCRdb's work, not the paper's. The sample table lists tens of thousands of distinct CDR3 sequences, 25% to 40% of them with a count of one. Of the sample, more than 7% falls within the top ten clones.

This clonotype was observed a single time. The target of this receptor is not known. Base qualities are not recorded, but no much larger clone differs from it by a single base. Sequencing was performed on whole blood, taken in connection with sensitization to the hapten diphenylcyclopropenone (DPC). The receptor's source is a man aged 35 to 55 with alopecia areata. Some clones in this sample may be carry-over from other donors' samples. Here the chain combines TRBV6-5 and TRBJ2-3; TRBD2 lines up with 9 middle nucleotides. The base sequence is TGTGCCAGCATCAAGAGAGGCGGGAGGGCCGGGGGCGCAGATACGCAGTATTTT. This translates into CASIKRGGRAGGADTQYF.